This entry describes one T cell receptor (beta chain). What it binds is unknown. This entry is derived from a study of CD8 T cells in Susac syndrome. Whole-study context: Patients with Susac syndrome were, at the time of blood collection, therapy-naive, maintained on corticosteroids, or maintained on intravenous immunoglobulin alone. Study results and caveats: None of the CD4+ T cell repertoires in Susac syndrome showed clonal expansion.

After extraction with the RNeasy kit, about 0.45 to 1 ug of the RNA was reverse transcribed using random hexamers. Across 54 Vbeta and 13 Jbeta, immunoSEQ multiplex PCR amplified TCR beta CDR3. Each CDR3 protein is one row after TCRdb ran MiXCR on the immunoSEQ multiplex PCR reads. The sample contains about 180,000 distinct CDR3 sequences, approximately 94% of which appear only once. The CDR3 runs 16 residues. Germline-derived CDR1 and CDR2 are MNHEY and SMNVEV (reference sequence). Unmatched junction bases numbered 7, after V lost 4 bases and J lost 1 base. The chain uses TRBV27 and TRBJ1-1; TRBD1 agrees at 9 bases. Specimen: CD4+ T cells from PBMCs. This clonotype originated in a human donor with Susac syndrome. This CDR3 is CASSSNRGLGNTEAFF. The CDR3, as DNA: TGTGCCAGCAGTTCCAACAGGGGGCTGGGGAACACTGAAGCTTTCTTT.